A single sample is the source of the 14 T cell receptor beta chains below, sequenced in a study of T cells in Graves' hyperthyroidism and ophthalmopathy. It was RNA transcripts that yielded the amplified TCR beta CDR3 regions. HTBI primers drove first-round RT-PCR of the TCR CDR3. Each CDR3 protein gets one entry after TCRdb re-called the multiplex PCR reads with MiXCR. The table shows 300,000 to 450,000 distinct CDR3 sequences, with approximately 14% occurring only once. The sequenced sample consisted of blood. All receptors come from a woman under 30 with Graves' hyperthyroidism that later progressed to Graves' ophthalmopathy.

This clonotype has at least ten counts. V is TRBV5-5 and J is TRBJ2-3; D may be TRBD1 (6 bases). V lost 0 bases, J lost 2 bases, and 7 bases lay in between. The length of the CDR3 is 14 residues. Germline loops: CDR1 SGHKS, CDR2 YYEKEE (reference sequence). CDR3 in amino acids: CASSLGTATDTQYF. The CDR3 coding sequence is TGTGCCAGCAGCTTGGGGACAGCCACAGATACGCAGTATTTT.

This sequence joins TRBV28 and TRBJ1-5, with unresolved D. CDR3 length equals 15 residues. V lost 6 bases to trimming and J lost 6 bases, with 18 bases between them. The V gene's germline CDR1 is MDHEN and CDR2 SYDVKM. CDR3 DNA sequence: TGTGCCAGCAGCTCGGTGGGGATTGGATTTCAGCCCCAGCATTTT. This sequence encodes CASSSVGIGFQPQHF.

This rearrangement joins TRBV7-9 to TRBJ2-1; D may be TRBD2 (7 bases). Trimming took off 5 bases at V and 5 bases at J, with 16 bases between the two ends. This CDR3 has 15 amino acids. Germline-derived CDR1 and CDR2 are SEHNR and FQNEAQ (reference sequence). The DNA of the CDR3 is TGTGCCAGCAGCCGTGGGGGGGCCTTAAACAATGAGCAGTTCTTC. This encodes CASSRGGALNNEQFF. The whole variable domain, filled in from reference TRBV7-9 and TRBJ2-1, reads DTGVSQNPRHKITKRGQNVTFRCDPISEHNRLYWYRQTLGQGPEFLTYFQNEAQLEKSRLLSDRFSAERPKGSFSTLEIQRTEQGDSAMYLCASSRGGALNNEQFFGPGTRLTVL.

With regard to this clonotype: This may come from a read error, since a much larger clone is one base off. The rearrangement joins TRBV20-1 to TRBJ1-4, with D possibly being TRBD1 (5 bases). Per germline, CDR1 DFQATT and CDR2 SNEGSKA (reference sequence). This CDR3 is 14 amino acids long. The CDR3 coding sequence is TGCAGTGCTAGACCTGCAGGGTCAGGTGAAAGACTGTTTTTT. It is translated as CSARPAGSGERLFF.

The V call is TRBV12-3 or TRBV12-4, the J call TRBJ1-1; 10 nucleotides match TRBD1. The V gene end was trimmed by 3 bases and the J gene end by 7 bases; junction bases not matched to a gene: 5. CDR3 length equals 14 residues. The CDR3 DNA sequence: TGTGCCAGCAGTTTCAAGACAGGGGGCGGTGAAGCTTTCTTT. This gives the protein CASSFKTGGGEAFF.

This clonotype was counted at least ten times. The CDR3, as DNA: TGTGCCAGCAGCTTTCCTAGCGGTACCACAGATACGCAGTATTTT. Translation: CASSFPSGTTDTQYF. The chain couples TRBV13 to TRBJ2-3, with 7 bases identical to TRBD2. CDR1 and CDR2 from the germline V gene are PRHDT and FYEKMQ (reference sequence). The V segment lost 3 bases and the J segment 2 bases; nucleotides outside the gene matches: 5. CDR3 size: 15 residues. Drawing the rest from reference TRBV13 and TRBJ2-3, the complete variable domain is AAGVIQSPRHLIKEKRETATLKCYPIPRHDTVYWYQQGPGQDPQFLISFYEKMQSDKGSIPDRFSAQQFSDYHSELNMSSLELGDSALYFCASSFPSGTTDTQYFGPGTRLTVL.

This clonotype was counted many times. The V call is TRBV5-1, the J call TRBJ2-3; tentative D call: TRBD1 (5 bases). Germline-derived CDR1 and CDR2 are SGHRS and YFSETQ. V gave up 2 bases and J gave up 4 bases, with 17 bases separating them. There are 16 residues in the CDR3. CDR3 in DNA: TGCGCCAGCAGCTTCATCGGCAGGGTTGGCGCAGATACGCAGTATTTT. It codes for CASSFIGRVGADTQYF. Drawing the rest from reference TRBV5-1 and TRBJ2-3, the complete variable domain is KAGVTQTPRYLIKTRGQQVTLSCSPISGHRSVSWYQQTPGQGLQFLFEYFSETQRNKGNFPGRFSGRQFSNSRSEMNVSTLELGDSALYLCASSFIGRVGADTQYFGPGTRLTVL.

The J gene is TRBJ2-5, the V gene TRBV6-1; D unresolved. This CDR3 region has 12 residues. Trimming left V 6 bases short and J 2 bases short, with 7 bases between. CDR1 is MNHNS and CDR2 is SASEGT in the germline V gene. The CDR3 bases are TGTGCCAGCAGCAATAGTCAAGAGACCCAGTACTTC. Translation: CASSNSQETQYF.

This clonotype has a count of ten or more. The chain carries TRBV7-9 and TRBJ1-1; TRBD1 matches at 7 bases. J was trimmed by 3 bases and V by 3 bases; bases with no gene match: 7. Germline CDR1 and CDR2: SEHNR and FQNEAQ (reference sequence). The CDR3 is 15 residues long. In DNA form, the CDR3 reads TGTGCCAGCAGCTTCCTCCGGGACAGCGACACTGAAGCTTTCTTT. Amino acids: CASSFLRDSDTEAFF.

In this sample, this clonotype turned up many times. The chain carries TRBV11-1 and TRBJ2-1; either TRBD1 or TRBD2 may fit D (6 bases each). The CDR3 covers 16 residues. Deletions cut 5 bases from V and 10 bases from J, with 24 bases between. Germline V gene sequence: CDR1 SGHAT, CDR2 FQDESV (reference sequence). The CDR3 reads CASSPTDTLRGEEQFF. The CDR3 nucleotides are TGTGCCAGCAGCCCCACCGACACCCTTAGGGGGGAAGAGCAGTTCTTC.

There are many counts of this clonotype. The chain is built from TRBV27 and TRBJ2-7, with a possible D match to TRBD1 (6 bases). V dropped 5 bases and J dropped 2 bases, with 13 bases sitting between them. Germline V CDR1 and CDR2: MNHEY, SMNVEV (reference sequence). The CDR3 runs 14 residues. Here the CDR3 DNA reads TGTGCCAGCAGTCGACAGGACACTCCCTACGAGCAGTACTTC. Translating it yields CASSRQDTPYEQYF.

In this sample, this clonotype turned up a few times. As DNA, the CDR3 is TGTGCCAGCAGCTTAGTAGCCCGACAACTACAAGAGACCCAGTACTTC. This sequence encodes CASSLVARQLQETQYF. This rearrangement joins TRBV7-8 to TRBJ2-5; D is ambiguous. The CDR3 totals 16 residues. Germline CDR1 and CDR2: SGHVS and FQNEAQ. With 1 base removed from V and 2 bases from J, the gap between germline ends came to 14 bases.

Many counts were recorded for this clonotype. The rearrangement uses TRBV6-1 and TRBJ1-5; D is ambiguous. This CDR3 is built from 16 residues. With 4 bases removed from V and 0 bases from J, the gap between germline ends came to 13 bases. The germline gives CDR1 MNHNS, CDR2 SASEGT. This chain's CDR3 is CASSGPWEASNQPQHF. CDR3 bases: TGTGCCAGCAGTGGGCCTTGGGAGGCTAGCAATCAGCCCCAGCATTTT.

This clonotype was counted ten times or more. The chain links TRBV20-1 to TRBJ1-4; D not certain. Trimming removed 2 bases from V and 6 bases from J, with 10 bases in between. CDR3 size: 13 residues. CDR1 DFQATT and CDR2 SNEGSKA come from the germline V gene (reference sequence). The CDR3 sequence is CSARSGRDEKLFF. The CDR3, as DNA: TGCAGTGCTAGATCGGGGAGGGATGAAAAACTGTTTTTT.